The next 22 T cell receptor beta chains were all read from a single sample in a study of high-grade serous ovarian cancer treatment subgroups. The tumor samples were collected prior to definitive surgery or chemotherapy. Method: immunoSEQ multiplex PCR; TCRdb's copy keeps in-frame clones and lacks some. The sample consists of thousands of clones, approximately 71% of them appearing once. The sequencing sample was made of tumor tissue. Source of these receptors: a human donor with high-grade serous ovarian cancer.

The chain has TRBV30 and TRBJ1-6; D is unclear. The length of the CDR3 is 11 residues. V gave up 5 bases and J gave up 14 bases, with 13 bases separating them. Germline V CDR1 and CDR2: GTSNPN, SVGIG (reference sequence). CDR3 coding DNA: TGTGCCTGGCGAGAGGAGGATACCCTCCACTTT. This sequence encodes CAWREEDTLHF.

V gene TRBV19 combines with J gene TRBJ2-7, with TRBD1 identical over 8 bases. The CDR3 sequence is 14 residues long. The junction had 1 base not matched to a gene; V was cut back by 1 base and J by 2 bases. Germline loops: CDR1 LNHDA, CDR2 SQIVND (reference sequence). The chain's CDR3 is CASSIGTGTYEQYF. CDR3 DNA sequence: TGTGCCAGTAGTATAGGGACAGGGACCTACGAGCAGTACTTC.

This clone was observed a handful of times. The CDR3 protein is CASSMGLVYEQYF. The CDR3 region has the DNA TGTGCCAGTAGTATGGGCCTAGTGTACGAGCAGTACTTC. This chain joins TRBV19 and TRBJ2-7; no clear D. CDR1 is LNHDA, CDR2 SQIVND, per germline (reference sequence). Deletions cut 3 bases from V and 4 bases from J, with 10 bases between. This CDR3 comprises 13 residues.

The V and J genes are TRBV5-8 and TRBJ1-2, with D unresolved. Trimming removed 4 bases from V and 4 bases from J, with 8 bases in between. Germline V gene lookup returns CDR1 SGHTS and CDR2 YDEGEE. The CDR3 is made up of 12 amino acids. Written as DNA, the CDR3 is TGTGCCAGCAGCCAGACAAGCTATGGCTACACCTTC. It yields the protein CASSQTSYGYTF.

This clone was counted a single time. The J gene is TRBJ1-2, the V gene TRBV6-5; 10 bases are a match to TRBD1. V shed 7 bases and J 0 bases; nucleotides not matched to a gene: 5. The germline CDR1 and CDR2 sequences are MNHEY and SVGAGI. CDR3 size: 15 residues. CDR3 amino acids: CASTDRGPSNYGYTF. The CDR3, as DNA: TGTGCCAGCACCGACAGGGGGCCCTCTAACTATGGCTACACCTTC.

The V and J genes are TRBV18 and TRBJ2-6; perhaps TRBD1 as D (6 bases). With 3 bases removed from V and 0 bases from J, the gap between germline ends came to 12 bases. The germline gives CDR1 KGHSH, CDR2 LQKENI. The length of the CDR3 is 17 residues. CDR3 bases: TGTGCCAGCTCACCTATCAGGGGAATCTCTGGGGCCAACGTCCTGACTTTC. Protein product: CASSPIRGISGANVLTF.

The V gene is TRBV7-9, the J gene TRBJ1-5; no clear D. Per the germline V gene, CDR1 is SEHNR and CDR2 is FQNEAQ (reference sequence). This CDR3 comprises 15 residues. Trimming stripped 2 bases from V and 1 base from J, with 9 bases between. Here the CDR3 reads CASSLLVRSNQPQHF. For the CDR3, the DNA is TGTGCCAGCAGCTTATTGGTAAGGAGCAATCAGCCCCAGCATTTT.

This chain joins TRBV19 and TRBJ2-2, with D maybe TRBD1 (6 bases). V was shortened by 5 bases and J by 5 bases, with 9 bases between the two germline ends. CDR3 length equals 13 residues. Germline V CDR1 and CDR2: LNHDA, SQIVND (reference sequence). The CDR3 sequence: CASSPQGTGELFF. CDR3 DNA: TGTGCCAGTAGTCCGCAGGGGACCGGGGAGCTGTTTTTT.

J is TRBJ1-2 and V is TRBV4-1; a possible D gene is TRBD1 (5 bases). Germline loops: CDR1 MGHRA, CDR2 YSYEKL. The CDR3 loop spans 14 amino acids. V lost 4 bases, J lost 8 bases, and 17 bases lay in between. As DNA, the CDR3 is TGCGCCAGCAGCCCTAGTTTCGGAACAGGCGGCTACACCTTC. Residues: CASSPSFGTGGYTF.

V gene TRBV5-5 combines with J gene TRBJ2-7; D gene uncertain. The ends were cut back, 1 base at V and 2 bases at J, with 1 base in the middle. This CDR3 region has 11 residues. Germline V gene lookup returns CDR1 SGHKS and CDR2 YYEKEE (reference sequence). The DNA for the CDR3 is TGTGCCAGCAGCTTGACCTACGAGCAGTACTTC. Protein: CASSLTYEQYF.

V usage is TRBV5-1 and J usage is TRBJ1-2, with D possibly being TRBD1 (5 bases). The germline gives CDR1 SGHRS, CDR2 YFSETQ. V gave up 0 bases and J gave up 4 bases, with 16 bases separating them. CDR3 size: 16 residues. The DNA for the CDR3 is TGCGCCAGCAGCTTGGGACAGTTACAGGACGGCTATGGCTACACCTTC. It translates to CASSLGQLQDGYGYTF. The full variable domain, with the rest looked up from reference TRBV5-1 and TRBJ1-2, is KAGVTQTPRYLIKTRGQQVTLSCSPISGHRSVSWYQQTPGQGLQFLFEYFSETQRNKGNFPGRFSGRQFSNSRSEMNVSTLELGDSALYLCASSLGQLQDGYGYTFGSGTRLTVV.

V usage is TRBV6-1 and J usage is TRBJ2-7; D is perhaps TRBD2 (7 bases). Germline loops: CDR1 MNHNS, CDR2 SASEGT. The CDR3 totals 15 residues. Between the trimmed V and J ends, which lost 8 bases and 5 bases, there was a span of 22 bases. The CDR3 spells CASEPFQGSGNEQYF. The CDR3 DNA sequence: TGTGCCAGCGAGCCTTTTCAGGGGAGCGGGAACGAGCAGTACTTC.

The chain combines TRBV5-5 with TRBJ1-1; 11 nucleotides match TRBD1. V lost 4 bases, J lost 2 bases, and 7 bases stayed unmatched. The CDR3 sequence is 16 residues long. Germline CDR1 and CDR2: SGHKS and YYEKEE (reference sequence). CDR3 coding DNA: TGTGCCAGCAGCGACGGGACAGGGGGTCCTAACACTGAAGCTTTCTTT. Amino acid sequence: CASSDGTGGPNTEAFF.

This chain uses TRBV15 with TRBJ1-5; D not certain. The V end lost 5 bases, the J end lost 1 base, and 3 bases lay between the germline ends. Per germline, CDR1 LNHNV and CDR2 YYDKDF (reference sequence). The CDR3 is 12 residues long. The CDR3 DNA reads as TGTGCCACCAGCCACAGCAATCAGCCCCAGCATTTT. This gives the protein CATSHSNQPQHF.

The genes are TRBV6-6 and TRBJ2-5, with D perhaps TRBD1 (5 bases). CDR3 length equals 15 residues. Germline loops: CDR1 MNHNY, CDR2 SVGAGI (reference sequence). V gave up 8 bases and J gave up 5 bases, with 21 bases separating them. The CDR3 is CASEYQGGSWETQYF. DNA for the CDR3: TGTGCCAGCGAGTACCAGGGTGGTTCGTGGGAGACCCAGTACTTC.

This clone has a single count. Different DNA sequences within this sample yield the same CDR3. This sequence joins TRBV7-8 and TRBJ1-3, with TRBD1 as a possible D gene (5 bases). The CDR3 totals 15 residues. Germline V CDR1 and CDR2: SGHVS, FQNEAQ. Trimming left V 6 bases short and J 3 bases short, with 15 bases between. The DNA for the CDR3 is TGTGCCAGCAGTCTGAGGGGACCTAGTGGAAACACCATATATTTT. Its protein is CASSLRGPSGNTIYF.

The genes are TRBV18 and TRBJ1-2; 7 bases map to TRBD1. The CDR3 covers 15 residues. In germline, CDR1 is KGHSH, CDR2 LQKENI. The J segment lost 6 bases and the V segment lost 4 bases, leaving 11 bases of the junction unmatched. CDR3 bases: TGTGCCAGCTCACTTAACCTCGGGACAGATAATGGCTACACCTTC. Translation: CASSLNLGTDNGYTF.

This clone was counted a few times. The chain employs TRBV5-4 and TRBJ2-5; D gene ambiguous. CDR3 size: 12 residues. The germline V gene encodes CDR1 SGHNT and CDR2 YYREEE (reference sequence). With 0 bases removed from V and 5 bases from J, the gap between germline ends came to 5 bases. The CDR3 nucleotides are TGTGCCAGCAGCTTGGGGGTGGAGACCCAGTACTTC. It yields the protein CASSLGVETQYF.

The J gene is TRBJ1-2, the V gene TRBV23-1; 9 bases align to TRBD1. TRBV23-1 is identified as an open reading frame with a role that is uncertain. V was clipped by 2 bases and J by 4 bases; unmatched bases: 11. This CDR3 region has 17 residues. The CDR3 nucleotides are TGCGCCAGCAGTCAACCGGGTCAGTCGGGACAGGGCTATGGCTACACCTTC. It encodes CASSQPGQSGQGYGYTF.

This chain connects TRBV7-9 to TRBJ2-3; TRBD2 matches at 10 bases. The ends lost 5 bases at V and 6 bases at J; junction bases unmatched: 8. From germline, CDR1 is SEHNR and CDR2 FQNEAQ (reference sequence). The CDR3 has 15 amino acids. The CDR3 coding sequence is TGTGCCAGCAGCATAACCGGGACTAGCGCCGATACGCAGTATTTT. It encodes CASSITGTSADTQYF.

V is TRBV9 and J is TRBJ1-1; D perhaps matches TRBD1 (6 bases). The ends were cut back, 0 bases at V and 6 bases at J, with 15 bases in the middle. The CDR3 runs 15 residues. Germline-derived CDR1 and CDR2 are SGDLS and YYNGEE. The CDR3 nucleotides read TGTGCCAGCAGCGTAGAAGGGGGAAACCCCTCTGAAGCTTTCTTT. Translation gives CASSVEGGNPSEAFF.

The rearrangement links TRBV7-6 to TRBJ2-1; 8 positions match TRBD1. The CDR3 extends over 17 amino acids. The junction had 12 bases not matched to a gene; V was cut back by 3 bases and J by 5 bases. Germline V gene sequence: CDR1 SGHVS, CDR2 FNYEAQ. The CDR3 DNA sequence: TGTGCCAGCAGCTTCTTGACAGGGGATTTGGCGAACAATGAGCAGTTCTTC. It specifies CASSFLTGDLANNEQFF.